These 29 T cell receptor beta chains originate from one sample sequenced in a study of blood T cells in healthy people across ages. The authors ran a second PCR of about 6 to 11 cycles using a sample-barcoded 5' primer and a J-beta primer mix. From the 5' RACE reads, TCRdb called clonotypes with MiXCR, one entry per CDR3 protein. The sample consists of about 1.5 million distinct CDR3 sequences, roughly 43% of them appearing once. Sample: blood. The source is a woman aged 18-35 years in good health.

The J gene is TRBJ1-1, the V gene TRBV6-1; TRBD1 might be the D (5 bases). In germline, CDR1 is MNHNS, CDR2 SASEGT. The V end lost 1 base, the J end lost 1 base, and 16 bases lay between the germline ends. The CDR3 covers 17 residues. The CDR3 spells CASSEVEGRSRNTEAFF. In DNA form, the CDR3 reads TGTGCCAGCAGTGAAGTGGAGGGGAGGTCTAGGAACACTGAAGCTTTCTTT.

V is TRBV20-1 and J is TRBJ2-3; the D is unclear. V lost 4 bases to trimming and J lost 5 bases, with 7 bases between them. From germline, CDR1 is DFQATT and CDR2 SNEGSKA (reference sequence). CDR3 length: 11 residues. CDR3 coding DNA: TGCAGTGCTACAACGCAAGATACGCAGTATTTT. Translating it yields CSATTQDTQYF.

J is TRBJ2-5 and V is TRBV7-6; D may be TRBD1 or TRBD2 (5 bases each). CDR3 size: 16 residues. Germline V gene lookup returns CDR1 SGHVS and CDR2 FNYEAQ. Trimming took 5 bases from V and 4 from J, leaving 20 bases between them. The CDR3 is CASSLGSLVRGETQYF. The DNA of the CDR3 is TGTGCCAGCAGCCTGGGTTCACTAGTAAGGGGAGAGACCCAGTACTTC.

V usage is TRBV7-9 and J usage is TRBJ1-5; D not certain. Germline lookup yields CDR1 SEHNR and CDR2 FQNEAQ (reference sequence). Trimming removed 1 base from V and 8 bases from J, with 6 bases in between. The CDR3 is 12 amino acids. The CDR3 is CASSLDREPQHF. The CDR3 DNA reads TGTGCCAGCAGCTTAGATCGGGAGCCCCAGCATTTT. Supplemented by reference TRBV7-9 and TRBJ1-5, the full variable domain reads DTGVSQNPRHKITKRGQNVTFRCDPISEHNRLYWYRQTLGQGPEFLTYFQNEAQLEKSRLLSDRFSAERPKGSFSTLEIQRTEQGDSAMYLCASSLDREPQHFGDGTRLSIL.

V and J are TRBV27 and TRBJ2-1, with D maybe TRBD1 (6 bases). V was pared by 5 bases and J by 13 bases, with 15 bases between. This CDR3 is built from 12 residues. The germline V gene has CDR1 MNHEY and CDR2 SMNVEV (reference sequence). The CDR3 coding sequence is TGTGCCAGCAGTGAACCCAGGGGTCGACAGTTCTTC. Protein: CASSEPRGRQFF.

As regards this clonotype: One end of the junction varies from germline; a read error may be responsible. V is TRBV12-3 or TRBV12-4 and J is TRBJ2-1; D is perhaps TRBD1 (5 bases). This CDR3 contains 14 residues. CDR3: CASSLQGRANVQFF. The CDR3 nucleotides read TGTGCCAGCAGTCTCCAGGGTAGGGCCAATGTGCAGTTCTTC.

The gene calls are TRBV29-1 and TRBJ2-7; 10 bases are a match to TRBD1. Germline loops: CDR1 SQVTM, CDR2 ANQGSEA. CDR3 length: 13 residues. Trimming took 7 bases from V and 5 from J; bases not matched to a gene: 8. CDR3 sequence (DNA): TGCAGCGCCGCAGGGACAGGGGTCCACGAGCAGTACTTC. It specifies CSAAGTGVHEQYF.

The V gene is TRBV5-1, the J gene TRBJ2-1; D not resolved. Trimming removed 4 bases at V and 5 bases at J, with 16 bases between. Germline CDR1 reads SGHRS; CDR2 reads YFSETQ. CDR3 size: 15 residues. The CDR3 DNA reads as TGCGCCAGCAGCGCTCGAAACCCACGAGACAATGAGCAGTTCTTC. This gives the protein CASSARNPRDNEQFF.

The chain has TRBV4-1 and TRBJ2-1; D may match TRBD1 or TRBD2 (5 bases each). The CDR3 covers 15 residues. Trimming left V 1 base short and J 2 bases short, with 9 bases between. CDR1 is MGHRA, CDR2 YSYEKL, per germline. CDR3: CASSQGRGPYNEQFF. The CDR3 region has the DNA TGCGCCAGCAGCCAAGGCCGGGGCCCCTACAATGAGCAGTTCTTC.

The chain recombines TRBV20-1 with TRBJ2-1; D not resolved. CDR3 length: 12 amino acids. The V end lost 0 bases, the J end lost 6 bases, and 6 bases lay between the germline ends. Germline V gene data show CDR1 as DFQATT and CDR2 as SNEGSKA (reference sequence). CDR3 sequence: CSARDKRNEQFF. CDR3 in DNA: TGCAGTGCTAGAGATAAGCGCAATGAGCAGTTCTTC.

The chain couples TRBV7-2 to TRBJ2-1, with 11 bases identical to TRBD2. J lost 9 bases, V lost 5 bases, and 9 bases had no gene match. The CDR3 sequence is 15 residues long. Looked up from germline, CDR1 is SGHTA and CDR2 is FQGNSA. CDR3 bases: TGTGCCAGCAGCCACTTAGCGGGGGGGTCTATTGAGCAGTTCTTC. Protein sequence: CASSHLAGGSIEQFF.

CDR3 nucleotide sequence: TGTGCCAGCAGCCCGTATAGGGGACAGGATAAGAACACTGAAGCTTTCTTT. It encodes CASSPYRGQDKNTEAFF. The chain recombines TRBV11-2 with TRBJ1-1, with 8 bases matching TRBD1. Germline CDR1 and CDR2: SGHAT and FQNNGV. J was trimmed by 1 base and V by 5 bases; bases with no gene match: 12. The CDR3 sequence is 17 residues long.

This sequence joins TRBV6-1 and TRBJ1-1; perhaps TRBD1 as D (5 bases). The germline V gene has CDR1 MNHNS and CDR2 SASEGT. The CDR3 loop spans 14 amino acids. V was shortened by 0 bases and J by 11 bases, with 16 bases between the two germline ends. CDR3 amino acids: CASSEAGGHSGAFF. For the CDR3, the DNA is TGTGCCAGCAGTGAAGCAGGAGGACATAGCGGCGCTTTCTTT.

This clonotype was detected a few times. The CDR3 loop is CASSKQGGHDEQYF. Here the CDR3 DNA reads TGTGCCAGCAGCAAGCAGGGGGGACACGACGAGCAGTACTTC. V usage is TRBV7-9 and J usage is TRBJ2-7; TRBD1 might be the D (7 bases). This CDR3 is built from 14 residues. Per the germline V gene, CDR1 is SEHNR and CDR2 is FQNEAQ (reference sequence). Trimming pared 5 bases from V and 5 bases from J, leaving 16 bases between.

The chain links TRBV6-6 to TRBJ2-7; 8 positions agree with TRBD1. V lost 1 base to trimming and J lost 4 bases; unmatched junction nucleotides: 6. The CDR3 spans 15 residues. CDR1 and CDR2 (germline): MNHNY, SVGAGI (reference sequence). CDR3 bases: TGTGCCAGCAGTTACTACGAGACAGGGGATTACGAGCAGTACTTC. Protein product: CASSYYETGDYEQYF.

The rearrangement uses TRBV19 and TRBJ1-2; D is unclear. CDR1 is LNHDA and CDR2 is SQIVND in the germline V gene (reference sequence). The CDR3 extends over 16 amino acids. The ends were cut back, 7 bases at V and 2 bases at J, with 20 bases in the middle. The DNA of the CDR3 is TGTGCCAGTAACCCGGGCGGCAGAAGAATAAACTATGGCTACACCTTC. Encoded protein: CASNPGGRRINYGYTF.

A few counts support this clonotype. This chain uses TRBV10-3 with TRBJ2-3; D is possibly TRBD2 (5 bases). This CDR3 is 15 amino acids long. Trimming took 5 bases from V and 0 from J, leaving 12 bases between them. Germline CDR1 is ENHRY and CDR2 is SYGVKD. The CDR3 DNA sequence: TGTGCCATCAGTTCGAGCGGCCTTAGCACAGATACGCAGTATTTT. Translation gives CAISSSGLSTDTQYF.

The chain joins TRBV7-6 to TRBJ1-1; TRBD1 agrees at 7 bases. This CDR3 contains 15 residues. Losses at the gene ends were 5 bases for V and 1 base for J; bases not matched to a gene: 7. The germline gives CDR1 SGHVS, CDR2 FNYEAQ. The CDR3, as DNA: TGTGCCAGCAGCCTCGACAGGGTAGCGAACACTGAAGCTTTCTTT. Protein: CASSLDRVANTEAFF.

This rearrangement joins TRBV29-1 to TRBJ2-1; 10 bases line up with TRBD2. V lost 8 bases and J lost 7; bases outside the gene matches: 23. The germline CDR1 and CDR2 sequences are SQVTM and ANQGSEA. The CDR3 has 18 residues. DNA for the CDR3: TGCAGCCCGAATCAGGCGACGAAACTAGCGGGGATCTTGAATGAGCAGTTCTTC. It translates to CSPNQATKLAGILNEQFF.

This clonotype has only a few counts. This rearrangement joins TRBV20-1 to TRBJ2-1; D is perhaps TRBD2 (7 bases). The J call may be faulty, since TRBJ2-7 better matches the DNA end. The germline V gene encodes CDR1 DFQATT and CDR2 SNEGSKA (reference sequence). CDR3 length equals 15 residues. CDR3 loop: CSAREGGPGRGEQYF. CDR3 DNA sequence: TGCAGTGCTAGAGAGGGGGGGCCTGGCCGGGGTGAGCAGTACTTC.

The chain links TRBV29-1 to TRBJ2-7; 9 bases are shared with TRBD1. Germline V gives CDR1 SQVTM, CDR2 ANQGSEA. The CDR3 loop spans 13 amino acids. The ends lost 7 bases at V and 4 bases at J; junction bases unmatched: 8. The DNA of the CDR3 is TGCAGCGCCGGGACAGGGAAAGGGTACGAGCAGTACTTC. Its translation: CSAGTGKGYEQYF.

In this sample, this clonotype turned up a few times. Written as DNA, the CDR3 is TGTGCCAGCAGGGACAGGCCAAATCAGCCCCAGCATTTT. This sequence encodes CASRDRPNQPQHF. The chain is built from TRBV6-1 and TRBJ1-5, with 7 bases identical to TRBD1. The CDR3 covers 13 residues. V lost 6 bases, J lost 4 bases, and 3 bases stayed unmatched. Looked up from germline, CDR1 is MNHNS and CDR2 is SASEGT.

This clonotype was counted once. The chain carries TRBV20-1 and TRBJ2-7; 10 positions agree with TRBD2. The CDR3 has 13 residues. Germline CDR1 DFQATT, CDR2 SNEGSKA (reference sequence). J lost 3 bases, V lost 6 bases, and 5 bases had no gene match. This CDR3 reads CSALGLASYEQYF. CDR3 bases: TGCAGTGCCCTGGGACTAGCGAGCTACGAGCAGTACTTC.

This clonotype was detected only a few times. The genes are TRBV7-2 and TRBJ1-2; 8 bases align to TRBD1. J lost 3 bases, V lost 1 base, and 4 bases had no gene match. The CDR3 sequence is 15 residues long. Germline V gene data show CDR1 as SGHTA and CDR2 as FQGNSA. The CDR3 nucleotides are TGTGCCAGCAGCTTAGACTACAGGGGGGACTATGGCTACACCTTC. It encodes CASSLDYRGDYGYTF.

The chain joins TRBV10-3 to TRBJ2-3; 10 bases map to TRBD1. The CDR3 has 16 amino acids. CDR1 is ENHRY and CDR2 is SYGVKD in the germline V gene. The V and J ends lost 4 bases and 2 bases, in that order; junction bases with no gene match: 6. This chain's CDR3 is CAISGSTGGYTDTQYF. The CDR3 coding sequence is TGTGCCATCAGTGGGTCGACAGGGGGCTACACAGATACGCAGTATTTT.

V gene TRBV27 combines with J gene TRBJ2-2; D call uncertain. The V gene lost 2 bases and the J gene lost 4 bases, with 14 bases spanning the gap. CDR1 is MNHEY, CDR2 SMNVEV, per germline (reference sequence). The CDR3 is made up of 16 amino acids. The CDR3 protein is CASSLGSAWRTGELFF. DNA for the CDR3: TGTGCCAGCAGTTTAGGGTCGGCTTGGCGCACCGGGGAGCTGTTTTTT.

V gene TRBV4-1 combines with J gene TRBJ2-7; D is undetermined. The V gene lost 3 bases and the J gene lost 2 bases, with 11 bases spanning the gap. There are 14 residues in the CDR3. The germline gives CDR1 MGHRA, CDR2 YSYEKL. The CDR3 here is CASSHGGETYEQYF. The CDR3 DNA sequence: TGCGCCAGCAGCCATGGTGGAGAGACCTACGAGCAGTACTTC.

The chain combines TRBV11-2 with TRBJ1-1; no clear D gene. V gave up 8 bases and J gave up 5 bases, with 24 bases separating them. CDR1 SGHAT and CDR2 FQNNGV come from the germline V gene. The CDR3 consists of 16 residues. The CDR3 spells CASGYLRGRSGTEAFF. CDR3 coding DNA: TGTGCCAGCGGATACCTTCGAGGGAGGTCGGGGACTGAAGCTTTCTTT.

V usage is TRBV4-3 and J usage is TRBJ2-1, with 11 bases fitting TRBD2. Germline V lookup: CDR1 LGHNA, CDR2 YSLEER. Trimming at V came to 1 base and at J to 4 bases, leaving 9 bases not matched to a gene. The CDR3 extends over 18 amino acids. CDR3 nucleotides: TGCGCCAGCAGCCAAGTACTTAGCGGGAGGGCTCGGTACAATGAGCAGTTCTTC. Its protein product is CASSQVLSGRARYNEQFF.